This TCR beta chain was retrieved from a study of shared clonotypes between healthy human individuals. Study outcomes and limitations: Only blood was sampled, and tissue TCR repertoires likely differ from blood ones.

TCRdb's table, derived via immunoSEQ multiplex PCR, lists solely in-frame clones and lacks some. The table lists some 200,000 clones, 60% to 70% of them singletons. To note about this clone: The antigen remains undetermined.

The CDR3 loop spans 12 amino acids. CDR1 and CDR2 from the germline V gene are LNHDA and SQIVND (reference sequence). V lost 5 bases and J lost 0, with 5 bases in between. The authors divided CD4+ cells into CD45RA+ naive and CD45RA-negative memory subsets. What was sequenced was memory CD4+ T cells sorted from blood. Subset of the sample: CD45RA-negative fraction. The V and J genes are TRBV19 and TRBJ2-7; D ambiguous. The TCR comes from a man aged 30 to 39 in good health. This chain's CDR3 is CASSAGSYEQYF. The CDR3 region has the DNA TGTGCCAGTAGTGCCGGCTCCTACGAGCAGTACTTC. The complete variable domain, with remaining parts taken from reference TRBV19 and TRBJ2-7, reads DGGITQSPKYLFRKEGQNVTLSCEQNLNHDAMYWYRQDPGQGLRLIYYSQIVNDFQKGDIAEGYSVSREKKESFPLTVTSAQKNPTAFYLCASSAGSYEQYFGPGTRLTVT.